The 29 T cell receptor beta chains below were found in one sample sequenced in a study of blood T cells in healthy people across ages. A sample-barcoded 5' primer and a J-beta primer mix were used in a second PCR of roughly 7 to 11 cycles. TCRdb re-derived calls from the 5' RACE reads in MiXCR, one entry per CDR3 protein. This sample carries hundreds of thousands of distinct CDR3 sequences, more than 40% of them seen once, and the ten largest clones take around a fifth. What was sequenced was blood. The origin of the receptors is a woman aged 60-70 years in good health.

This clonotype was seen a handful of times. V is TRBV14 and J is TRBJ2-7; the D is unclear. The ends were cut back, 4 bases at V and 8 bases at J, with 18 bases in the middle. CDR3 length: 14 residues. Looked up from germline, CDR1 is SGHDN and CDR2 is FVKESK. In DNA, the CDR3 is TGTGCCAGCAGCCTCCTCGGGTCACGTAATCAGCAGTACTTC. It translates to CASSLLGSRNQQYF.

This chain joins TRBV5-1 and TRBJ2-3, with TRBD1 matching 7 bases. V trimming: 4 bases; J trimming: 6 bases; junction bases outside the gene matches: 14. The germline CDR1 and CDR2 sequences are SGHRS and YFSETQ. The CDR3 totals 16 residues. The CDR3 DNA reads TGCGCCAGCAGCCAAATTTCAGGGGGTTCATGGGATACGCAGTATTTT. Encoded protein: CASSQISGGSWDTQYF.

At least ten counts were recorded for this clonotype. J is TRBJ2-6 and V is TRBV29-1; TRBD2 is a possible D gene (6 bases). Deletions cut 6 bases from V and 1 base from J, with 13 bases between. Germline V gene lookup returns CDR1 SQVTM and CDR2 ANQGSEA. The CDR3 contains 15 residues. The CDR3 protein is CSVPTGGSGANVLTF. The CDR3 coding sequence is TGCAGCGTCCCTACCGGGGGTTCTGGGGCCAACGTCCTGACTTTC.

This clonotype has more than one count but fewer than ten. The V gene is TRBV10-3, the J gene TRBJ2-3; TRBD2 might be the D (5 bases). CDR1 is ENHRY, CDR2 SYGVKD, per germline. With 6 bases removed from V and 4 bases from J, the gap between germline ends came to 8 bases. The CDR3 runs to 12 residues. CDR3 bases: TGTGCCATCAGGGGAGAGGCAGATACGCAGTATTTT. Translating it yields CAIRGEADTQYF.

The chain recombines TRBV7-2 with TRBJ2-7, with TRBD1 as a possible D gene (7 bases). Looked up from germline, CDR1 is SGHTA and CDR2 is FQGNSA. V was pared by 3 bases and J by 3 bases, with 12 bases between. This CDR3 is 14 amino acids long. The CDR3 sequence: CASSLAGQNYEQYF. The CDR3 DNA reads TGTGCCAGCAGCTTGGCGGGACAGAACTACGAGCAGTACTTC.

This clonotype was observed many times. The chain links TRBV5-1 to TRBJ2-6; no reliable D call. CDR3 size: 15 residues. Germline-derived CDR1 and CDR2 are SGHRS and YFSETQ. V lost 0 bases, J lost 1 base, and 5 bases lay in between. The CDR3 region is CASSLELSGANVLTF. CDR3 sequence (DNA): TGCGCCAGCAGCTTGGAACTATCTGGGGCCAACGTCCTGACTTTC.

The chain carries TRBV5-1 and TRBJ2-5; either TRBD1 or TRBD2 may fit D (5 bases each). Trimming shortened V by 5 bases and J by 5 bases, and 19 bases separated the two germline ends. The CDR3 runs to 15 residues. Germline loops: CDR1 SGHRS, CDR2 YFSETQ. The CDR3 is CASRRPEGAGETQYF. CDR3 bases: TGCGCCAGCAGACGGCCTGAGGGAGCAGGGGAGACCCAGTACTTC.

The chain is built from TRBV3-1 and TRBJ1-2, with 7 bases aligning to TRBD1. This CDR3 region has 14 residues. The V gene's germline CDR1 is LGHDT and CDR2 YNNKEL (reference sequence). The V segment lost 7 bases and the J segment 4 bases; nucleotides outside the gene matches: 9. CDR3: CASTEGAVAYGYTF. The CDR3 nucleotides read TGTGCCAGCACGGAGGGGGCGGTAGCCTATGGCTACACCTTC.

The CDR3 nucleotides read TGTGCCAGCAGGCCACGAGAGGCTTTGAACACTGAAGCTTTCTTT. Translated: CASRPREALNTEAFF. The chain has TRBV27 and TRBJ1-1; D is undetermined. V lost 6 bases and J lost 0, with 14 bases in between. The germline V gene encodes CDR1 MNHEY and CDR2 SMNVEV (reference sequence). This CDR3 is 15 amino acids long.

The rearrangement joins TRBV5-4 to TRBJ2-7; possible D gene TRBD1, 5 bases. The V and J ends lost 9 bases and 2 bases respectively, with 12 bases between them. The germline V gene has CDR1 SGHNT and CDR2 YYREEE (reference sequence). This CDR3 region has 12 residues. The CDR3, as DNA: TGTGCCATGAACGACAGTCCCTACGAGCAGTACTTC. Translated: CAMNDSPYEQYF.

The genes are TRBV7-2 and TRBJ1-5, with D unresolved. From germline, CDR1 is SGHTA and CDR2 FQGNSA. Trimming left V 2 bases short and J 5 bases short, with 7 bases between. This CDR3 has 13 amino acids. CDR3 in amino acids: CASSLQRDQPQHF. As DNA, the CDR3 is TGTGCCAGCAGCTTACAGAGGGATCAGCCCCAGCATTTT.

This clonotype has more than one count but fewer than ten. The chain joins TRBV20-1 to TRBJ2-7; D is undetermined. Germline values: CDR1 DFQATT, CDR2 SNEGSKA (reference sequence). V lost 3 bases and J lost 0, with 3 bases in between. The CDR3 has 11 residues. CDR3 loop: CSASTSYEQYF. CDR3 nucleotides: TGCAGTGCTAGTACCTCCTACGAGCAGTACTTC.

The genes are TRBV20-1 and TRBJ1-1; no clear D gene. Germline CDR1 and CDR2: DFQATT and SNEGSKA (reference sequence). The CDR3 runs 14 residues. The V gene lost 1 base and the J gene lost 5 bases, with 14 bases spanning the gap. The CDR3 spells CSARGSVSNTEAFF. In DNA, the CDR3 is TGCAGTGCTAGAGGGTCTGTCTCTAATACTGAAGCTTTCTTT.

The sample holds a few counts of this clonotype. The rearrangement uses TRBV10-3 and TRBJ1-5, with D uncertain. CDR1 is ENHRY and CDR2 is SYGVKD in the germline V gene. The CDR3 is made up of 14 amino acids. V lost 8 bases and J 9 bases, leaving 20 bases between the germline ends. The CDR3 bases are TGTGCCATCCAAGAGGCAGGCGGTGCTGGGCCCCAGCATTTT. Translated, it gives CAIQEAGGAGPQHF.

V and J are TRBV10-3 and TRBJ2-5; possibly TRBD1 for D (6 bases). CDR1 is ENHRY, CDR2 SYGVKD, per germline. V was pared by 10 bases and J by 7 bases, with 22 bases between. This CDR3 region has 14 residues. The CDR3 DNA follows: TGTGCCAGGCCGCAAAGAGGGGGATGTGGGACCCAGTACTTC. Translated: CARPQRGGCGTQYF.

This clonotype was detected a few times. V usage is TRBV20-1 and J usage is TRBJ1-5; D might be TRBD1 (5 bases). CDR3 size: 18 residues. The V end lost 4 bases, the J end lost 1 base, and 23 bases lay between the germline ends. In germline, CDR1 is DFQATT, CDR2 SNEGSKA (reference sequence). The DNA of the CDR3 is TGCAGTGCTACAAGTCCTGGGACCCTACGATCAAGCAATCAGCCCCAGCATTTT. This gives the protein CSATSPGTLRSSNQPQHF.

Points on this clonotype: A much larger clone lies a single base off, so this may be a read error. The chain recombines TRBV3-1 with TRBJ2-5, with 8 bases identical to TRBD2. The junction had 13 bases not matched to a gene; V was cut back by 3 bases and J by 7 bases. The CDR3 contains 16 residues. Germline-derived CDR1 and CDR2 are LGHDT and YNNKEL (reference sequence). CDR3 amino acids: CASSHSLPGGLGTQYF. CDR3 nucleotide sequence: TGTGCCAGCAGCCACTCCCTACCGGGGGGGCTTGGGACCCAGTACTTC.

This sequence joins TRBV27 and TRBJ1-1, with D possibly matching TRBD1 (5 bases). The CDR3 extends over 14 amino acids. The germline V and J ends were trimmed by 5 bases and 1 base, with 11 bases remaining between them. Germline CDR1 reads MNHEY; CDR2 reads SMNVEV (reference sequence). CDR3 in amino acids: CASSRPGPNTEAFF. CDR3 DNA sequence: TGTGCCAGCAGTAGACCGGGACCGAACACTGAAGCTTTCTTT.

This clonotype has only one observation. The rearrangement uses TRBV3-1 and TRBJ2-3; tentatively, D is TRBD1 (6 bases). There are 16 residues in the CDR3. Germline lookup yields CDR1 LGHDT and CDR2 YNNKEL (reference sequence). Trimming cost V 4 bases and J 7 bases, with 21 bases left between them. DNA for the CDR3: TGTGCCAGCAGCCCAGACTTACCAGCTGGGACATATACGCAGTATTTT. As protein: CASSPDLPAGTYTQYF.

The chain recombines TRBV28 with TRBJ2-7, with 8 bases fitting TRBD2. The V segment lost 7 bases and the J segment 4 bases; nucleotides outside the gene matches: 12. Germline V gene lookup returns CDR1 MDHEN and CDR2 SYDVKM. CDR3 size: 15 residues. The CDR3 DNA reads TGTGCCAGCAAGGTCCCGGGGGGGGCGATATACGAGCAGTACTTC. Protein sequence: CASKVPGGAIYEQYF.

This clonotype was counted a few times. V and J are TRBV29-1 and TRBJ2-7, with TRBD1 matching over 9 bases. Trimming cost V 6 bases and J 4 bases; bases outside gene matches: 4. Germline V gene data show CDR1 as SQVTM and CDR2 as ANQGSEA. The CDR3 length is 12 residues. The CDR3, as DNA: TGCAGCGTATGGACAGGGGTGTACGAGCAGTACTTC. Amino acid sequence: CSVWTGVYEQYF.

The J gene is TRBJ2-1, the V gene TRBV20-1, with D possibly being TRBD2 (5 bases). This CDR3 comprises 11 residues. Germline values: CDR1 DFQATT, CDR2 SNEGSKA (reference sequence). V gave up 3 bases and J gave up 8 bases, with 8 bases separating them. The CDR3 loop is CSASGEHEQFF. As DNA, the CDR3 is TGCAGTGCTAGCGGGGAGCATGAGCAGTTCTTC.

This clonotype was recorded a few times. The J gene is TRBJ2-5, the V gene TRBV21-1; TRBD1 was called by the table and not checked on the DNA. TRBV21-1 is described as a pseudogene. The CDR3 is made up of 16 amino acids. The CDR3 sequence is CASSKATRGGGETQYF. CDR3 bases: TGTGCCAGCAGCAAAGCTACCAGGGGCGGAGGAGAGACCCAGTACTTC.

This clonotype was recorded many times. V and J are TRBV29-1 and TRBJ1-2, with D possibly being TRBD1 (5 bases). The CDR3 runs 17 residues. Germline V CDR1 and CDR2: SQVTM, ANQGSEA. The V and J ends lost 5 bases and 6 bases respectively, with 28 bases between them. CDR3 nucleotide sequence: TGCAGCGTTCCGAAAAGGGTGGGAAGGGGCGCGTCGGATGGCTACACCTTC. Protein sequence: CSVPKRVGRGASDGYTF.

This clonotype was detected a few times. The rearrangement joins TRBV27 to TRBJ2-1, with D possibly matching TRBD2 (6 bases). The V gene's germline CDR1 is MNHEY and CDR2 SMNVEV (reference sequence). V was cut by 6 bases and J by 3 bases, with 21 bases left in between. The CDR3 is 17 amino acids. The CDR3 loop is CASSPITGSPLYNEQFF. DNA of the CDR3: TGTGCCAGCAGCCCTATAACCGGGAGCCCCCTCTACAATGAGCAGTTCTTC.

The chain recombines TRBV20-1 with TRBJ2-1; no firm D call. The CDR3 covers 14 residues. V dropped 3 bases and J dropped 2 bases, with 11 bases sitting between them. Germline V gene data show CDR1 as DFQATT and CDR2 as SNEGSKA (reference sequence). The DNA for the CDR3 is TGCAGTGCTAGCTCCCTACTCGCCTACAATGAGCAGTTCTTC. Its protein product is CSASSLLAYNEQFF.

V and J are TRBV6-5 and TRBJ1-6; a possible D gene is TRBD1 (6 bases). V lost 6 bases to trimming and J lost 5 bases, with 17 bases between them. CDR1 is MNHEY and CDR2 is SVGAGI in the germline V gene. This CDR3 has 16 amino acids. The CDR3 region has the DNA TGTGCCAGCAGCGACAGAGTACAGGGAAATAATTCACCCCTCCACTTT. Translating it yields CASSDRVQGNNSPLHF.

The chain has TRBV28 and TRBJ2-7, with a weak D call TRBD2 (6 bases). This CDR3 region has 13 residues. Germline assignment: CDR1 MDHEN and CDR2 SYDVKM. With 5 bases removed from V and 3 bases from J, the gap between germline ends came to 11 bases. The CDR3 region has the DNA TGTGCCAGCAGTAGAGGGGACTTCTACGAGCAGTACTTC. Translating it yields CASSRGDFYEQYF.

The gene calls are TRBV7-9 and TRBJ2-7, with D possibly called TRBD1 or TRBD2 (5 bases each). V gave up 3 bases and J gave up 6 bases, with 12 bases separating them. The CDR3 has 13 amino acids. Germline V CDR1 and CDR2: SEHNR, FQNEAQ (reference sequence). CDR3 sequence reads: CASSFGDLGEQYF. The CDR3 DNA is TGTGCCAGCAGCTTCGGGGACCTGGGCGAGCAGTACTTC. The full variable domain, completed using reference TRBV7-9 and TRBJ2-7, is DTGVSQNPRHKITKRGQNVTFRCDPISEHNRLYWYRQTLGQGPEFLTYFQNEAQLEKSRLLSDRFSAERPKGSFSTLEIQRTEQGDSAMYLCASSFGDLGEQYFGPGTRLTVT.